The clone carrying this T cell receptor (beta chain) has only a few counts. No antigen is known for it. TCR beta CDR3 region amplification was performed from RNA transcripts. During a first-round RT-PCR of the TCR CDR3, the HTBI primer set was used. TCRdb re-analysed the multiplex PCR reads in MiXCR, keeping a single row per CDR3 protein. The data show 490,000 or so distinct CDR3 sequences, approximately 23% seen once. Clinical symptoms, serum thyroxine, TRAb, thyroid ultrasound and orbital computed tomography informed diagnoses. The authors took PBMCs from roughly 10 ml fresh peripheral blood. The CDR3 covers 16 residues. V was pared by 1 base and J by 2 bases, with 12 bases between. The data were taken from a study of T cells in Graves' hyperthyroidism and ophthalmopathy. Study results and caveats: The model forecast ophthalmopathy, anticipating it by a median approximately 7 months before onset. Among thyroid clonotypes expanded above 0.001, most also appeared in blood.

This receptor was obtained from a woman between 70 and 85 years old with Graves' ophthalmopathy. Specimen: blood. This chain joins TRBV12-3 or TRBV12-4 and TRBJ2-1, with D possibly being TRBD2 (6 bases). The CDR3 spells CASSLVGGVTYNEQFF. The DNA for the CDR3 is TGTGCCAGCAGTTTAGTCGGGGGAGTAACCTACAATGAGCAGTTCTTC.